This T cell receptor beta chain was sequenced during a study of CD8 T cells in ankylosing spondylitis. Study-level points and caveats: Some of these motif variants have turned up before, in reports on reactive arthritis synovial fluid and blood. Reportedly, matched ankylosing spondylitis synovial fluid was significantly enriched for disease-linked clones. A motif in TCR beta, a set of roughly eight highly homologous variants, appeared characteristic of ankylosing spondylitis blood.

TCRdb re-called the 5' RACE reads with MiXCR, one entry per CDR3 protein. Of 150,000 to 200,000 distinct CDR3 sequences in the sample, about 20% are singletons; the top ten hold 4.3%. This clonotype was detected many times. The antigen is unknown. What was sequenced was blood, either unsorted or a sorted T cell fraction (not recorded which). This clonotype was obtained from a male donor between 5 and 29 years old with ankylosing spondylitis or in good health (not recorded which).

The CDR3 loop is CASSLNRVIGTGELFF. The CDR3, as DNA: TGTGCCAGCAGTTTAAATCGGGTTATTGGCACCGGGGAGCTGTTTTTT. The chain couples TRBV27 to TRBJ2-2; no definite D call. Per germline, CDR1 MNHEY and CDR2 SMNVEV (reference sequence). This CDR3 comprises 16 residues. V shed 2 bases and J shed 4 bases, with 14 bases lying between them.